Included here is one T cell receptor (beta chain) sequence, with context. Its antigen remains unidentified. The CDR3 length is 18 residues. From germline, CDR1 is MNHEY and CDR2 SMNVEV (reference sequence). The V end lost 1 base, the J end lost 1 base, and 17 bases lay between the germline ends. This entry is derived from a study of T cell responses to AZD1222 COVID-19 vaccine. About the study: Timing groups of about 4 and about 12 weeks for second doses were pooled. Study results and caveats: Samples come after the peak T cell response, not at day 14. Donors, mostly white British, included more females; clonal diversity was possibly underestimated. Only a handful of AZD1222 recipients were seropositive at baseline.

TCRdb keeps only in-frame clones here, not all; method: immunoSEQ multiplex PCR. Counted here are 85,000 to 130,000 clones, over 75% occurring once; the ten biggest clones make up 15% to 20%. This chain joins TRBV27 and TRBJ1-5; D is unresolved. The sequence was collected from an adult in good health. The sequences come from peripheral blood, collected on day 0 of AZD1222 vaccination. CDR3 sequence reads: CASSLFGELPRSNQPQHF. The CDR3 DNA is TGTGCCAGCAGTTTATTTGGGGAACTCCCAAGGAGCAATCAGCCCCAGCATTTT.